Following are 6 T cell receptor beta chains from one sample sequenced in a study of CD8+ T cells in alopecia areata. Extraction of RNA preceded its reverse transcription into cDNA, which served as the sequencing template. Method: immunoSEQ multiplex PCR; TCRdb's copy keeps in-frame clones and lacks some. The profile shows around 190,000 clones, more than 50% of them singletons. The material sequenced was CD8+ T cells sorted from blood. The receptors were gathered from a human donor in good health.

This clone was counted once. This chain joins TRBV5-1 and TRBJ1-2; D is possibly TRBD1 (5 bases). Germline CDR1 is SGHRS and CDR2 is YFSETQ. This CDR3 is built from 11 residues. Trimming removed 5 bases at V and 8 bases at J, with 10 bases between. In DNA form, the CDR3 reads TGCGCCAGCAGGGGGCCCGAGGGCTACACCTTC. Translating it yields CASRGPEGYTF.

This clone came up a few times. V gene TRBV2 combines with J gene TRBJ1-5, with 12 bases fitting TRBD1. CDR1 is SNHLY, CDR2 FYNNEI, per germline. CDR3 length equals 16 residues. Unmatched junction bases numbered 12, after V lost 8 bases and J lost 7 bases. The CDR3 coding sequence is TGTGCCAGCCGGAAGTCCGGGACAGGGGGCGGGCAGCCCCAGCATTTT. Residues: CASRKSGTGGGQPQHF.

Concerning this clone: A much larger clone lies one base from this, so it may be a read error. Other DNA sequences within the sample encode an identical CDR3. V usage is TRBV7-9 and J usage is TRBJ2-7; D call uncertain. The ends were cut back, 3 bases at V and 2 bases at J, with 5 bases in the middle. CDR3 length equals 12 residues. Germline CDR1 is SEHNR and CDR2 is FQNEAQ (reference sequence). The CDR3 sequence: CASSLATYEQYF. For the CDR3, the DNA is TGTGCCAGCAGCTTGGCGACCTACGAGCAGTACTTC.

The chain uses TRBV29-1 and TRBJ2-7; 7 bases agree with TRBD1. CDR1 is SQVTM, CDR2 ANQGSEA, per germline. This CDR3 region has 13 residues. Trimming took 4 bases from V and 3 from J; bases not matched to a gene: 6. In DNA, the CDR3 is TGCAGCGTTGTACCCCGGGACAGCTACGAGCAGTACTTC. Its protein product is CSVVPRDSYEQYF.

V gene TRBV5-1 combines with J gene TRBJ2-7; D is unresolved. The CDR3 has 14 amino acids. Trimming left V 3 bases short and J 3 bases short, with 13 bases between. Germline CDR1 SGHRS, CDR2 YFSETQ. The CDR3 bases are TGCGCCAGCAGCTCGGACCGACAAGTCTACGAGCAGTACTTC. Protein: CASSSDRQVYEQYF.

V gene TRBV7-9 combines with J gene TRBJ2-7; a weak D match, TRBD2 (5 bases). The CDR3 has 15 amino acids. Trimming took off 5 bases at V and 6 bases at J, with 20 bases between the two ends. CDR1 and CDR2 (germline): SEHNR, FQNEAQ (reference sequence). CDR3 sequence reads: CASSHEGRMEAEQYF. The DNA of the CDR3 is TGTGCCAGCAGCCATGAGGGTAGGATGGAGGCCGAGCAGTACTTC.